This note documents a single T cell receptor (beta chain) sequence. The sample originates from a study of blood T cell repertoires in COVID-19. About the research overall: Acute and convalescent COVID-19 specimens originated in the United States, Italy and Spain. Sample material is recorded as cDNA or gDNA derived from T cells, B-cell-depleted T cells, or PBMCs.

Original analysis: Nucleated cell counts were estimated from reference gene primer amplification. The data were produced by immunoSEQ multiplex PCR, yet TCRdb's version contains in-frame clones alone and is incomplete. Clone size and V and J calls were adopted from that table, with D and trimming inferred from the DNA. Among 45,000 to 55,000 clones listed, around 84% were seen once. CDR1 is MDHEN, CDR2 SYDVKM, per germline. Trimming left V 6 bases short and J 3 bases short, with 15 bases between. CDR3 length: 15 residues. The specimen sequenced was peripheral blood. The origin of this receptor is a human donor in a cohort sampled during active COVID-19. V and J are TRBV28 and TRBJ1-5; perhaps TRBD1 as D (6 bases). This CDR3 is CASSPLDRPNQPQHF. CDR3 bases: TGTGCCAGCAGCCCCCTCGACAGGCCCAATCAGCCCCAGCATTTT.